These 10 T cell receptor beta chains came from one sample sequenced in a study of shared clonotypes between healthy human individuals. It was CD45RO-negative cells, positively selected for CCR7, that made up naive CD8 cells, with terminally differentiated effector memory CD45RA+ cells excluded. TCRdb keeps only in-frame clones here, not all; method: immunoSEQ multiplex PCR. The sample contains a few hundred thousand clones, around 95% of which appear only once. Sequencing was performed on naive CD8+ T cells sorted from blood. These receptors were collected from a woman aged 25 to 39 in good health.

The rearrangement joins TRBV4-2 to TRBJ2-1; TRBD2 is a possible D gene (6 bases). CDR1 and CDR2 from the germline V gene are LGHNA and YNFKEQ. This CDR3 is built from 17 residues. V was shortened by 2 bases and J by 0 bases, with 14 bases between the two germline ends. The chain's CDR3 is CASSQSPSESSYNEQFF. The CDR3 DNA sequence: TGTGCCAGCAGCCAATCTCCTAGCGAGAGCTCCTACAATGAGCAGTTCTTC.

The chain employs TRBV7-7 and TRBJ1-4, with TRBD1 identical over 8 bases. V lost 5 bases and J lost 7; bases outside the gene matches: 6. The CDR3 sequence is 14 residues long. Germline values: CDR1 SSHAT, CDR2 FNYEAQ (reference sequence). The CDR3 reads CASSPGQASEKLFF. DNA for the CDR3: TGTGCCAGCAGCCCGGGACAGGCGAGTGAAAAACTGTTTTTT. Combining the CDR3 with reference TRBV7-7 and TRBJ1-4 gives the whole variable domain GAGVSQSPRYKVTKRGQDVTLRCDPISSHATLYWYQQALGQGPEFLTYFNYEAQPDKSGLPSDRFSAERPEGSISTLTIQRTEQRDSAMYRCASSPGQASEKLFFGSGTQLSVL.

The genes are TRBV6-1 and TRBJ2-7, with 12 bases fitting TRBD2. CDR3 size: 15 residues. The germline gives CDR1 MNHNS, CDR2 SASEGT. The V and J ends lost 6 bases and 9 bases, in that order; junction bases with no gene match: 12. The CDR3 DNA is TGTGCCAGCAGCCGGACTAGCGGGATGTTGGACGTGCAGTACTTC. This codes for CASSRTSGMLDVQYF.

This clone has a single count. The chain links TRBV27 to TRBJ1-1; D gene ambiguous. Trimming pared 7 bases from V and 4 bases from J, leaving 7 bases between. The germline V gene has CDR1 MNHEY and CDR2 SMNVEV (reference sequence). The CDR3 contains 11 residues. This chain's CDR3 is CASNWGTEAFF. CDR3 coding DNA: TGTGCCAGCAACTGGGGCACTGAAGCTTTCTTT.

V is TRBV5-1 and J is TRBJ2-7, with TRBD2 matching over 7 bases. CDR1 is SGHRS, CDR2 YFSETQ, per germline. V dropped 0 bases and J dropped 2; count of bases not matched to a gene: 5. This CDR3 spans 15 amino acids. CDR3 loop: CASSLEREVTYEQYF. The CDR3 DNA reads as TGCGCCAGCAGCTTGGAACGGGAGGTAACCTACGAGCAGTACTTC. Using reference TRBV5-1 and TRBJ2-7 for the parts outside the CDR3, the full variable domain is KAGVTQTPRYLIKTRGQQVTLSCSPISGHRSVSWYQQTPGQGLQFLFEYFSETQRNKGNFPGRFSGRQFSNSRSEMNVSTLELGDSALYLCASSLEREVTYEQYFGPGTRLTVT.

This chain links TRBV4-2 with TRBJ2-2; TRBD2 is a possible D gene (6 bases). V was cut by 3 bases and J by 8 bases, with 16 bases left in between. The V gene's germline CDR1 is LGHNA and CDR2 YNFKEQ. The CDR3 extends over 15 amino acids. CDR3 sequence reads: CASSHLPPGEGELFF. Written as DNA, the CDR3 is TGTGCCAGCAGCCACCTGCCGCCGGGAGAAGGGGAGCTGTTTTTT.

The CDR3: CASSKLRRRVKRVQPQHF. The CDR3 DNA reads as TGTGCCAGCAGCAAATTGAGACGGCGAGTTAAGAGGGTTCAGCCCCAGCATTTT. This chain uses TRBV21-1 with TRBJ1-5. TRBV21-1 is classified as a pseudogene. The CDR3 is made up of 18 amino acids.

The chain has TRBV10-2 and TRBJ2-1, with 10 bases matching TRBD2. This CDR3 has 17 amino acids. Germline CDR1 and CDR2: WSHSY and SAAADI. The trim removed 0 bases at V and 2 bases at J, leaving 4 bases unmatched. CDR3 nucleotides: TGCGCCAGCAGTGAGTCGATCGGGACTAGCGCCTACAATGAGCAGTTCTTC. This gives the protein CASSESIGTSAYNEQFF.

The CDR3 protein is CASSPLDSYEQYF. The CDR3 DNA reads TGTGCCAGCAGCCCGCTGGACAGCTACGAGCAGTACTTC. V and J are TRBV7-9 and TRBJ2-5; D perhaps matches TRBD1 (6 bases). The tail of the sequence fits TRBJ2-7 better, so the J call may be wrong. Per the germline V gene, CDR1 is SEHNR and CDR2 is FQNEAQ (reference sequence). CDR3 length: 13 amino acids.

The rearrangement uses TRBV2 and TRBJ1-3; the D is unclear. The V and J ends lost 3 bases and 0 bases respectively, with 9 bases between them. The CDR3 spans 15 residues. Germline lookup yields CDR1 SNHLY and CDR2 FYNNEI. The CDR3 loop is CASSEWATSGNTIYF. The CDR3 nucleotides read TGTGCCAGCAGTGAGTGGGCCACCTCTGGAAACACCATATATTTT.